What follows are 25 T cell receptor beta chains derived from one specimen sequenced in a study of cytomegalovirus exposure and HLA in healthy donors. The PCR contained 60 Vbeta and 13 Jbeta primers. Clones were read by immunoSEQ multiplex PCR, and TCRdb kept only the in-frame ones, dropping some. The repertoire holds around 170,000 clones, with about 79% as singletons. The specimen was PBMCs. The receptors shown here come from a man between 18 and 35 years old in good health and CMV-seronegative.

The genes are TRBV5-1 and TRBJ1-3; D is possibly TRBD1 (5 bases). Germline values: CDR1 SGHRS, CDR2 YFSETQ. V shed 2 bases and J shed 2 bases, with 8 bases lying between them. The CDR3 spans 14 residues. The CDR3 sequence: CASSFRGAGNTIYF. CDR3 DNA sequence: TGCGCCAGCAGCTTTCGGGGGGCTGGAAACACCATATATTTT. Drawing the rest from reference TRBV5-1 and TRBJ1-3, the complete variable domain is KAGVTQTPRYLIKTRGQQVTLSCSPISGHRSVSWYQQTPGQGLQFLFEYFSETQRNKGNFPGRFSGRQFSNSRSEMNVSTLELGDSALYLCASSFRGAGNTIYFGEGSWLTVV.

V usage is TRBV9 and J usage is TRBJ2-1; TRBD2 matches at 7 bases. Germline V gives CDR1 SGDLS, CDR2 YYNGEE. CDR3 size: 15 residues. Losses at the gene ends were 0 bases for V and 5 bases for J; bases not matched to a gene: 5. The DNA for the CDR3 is TGTGCCAGCAGCGTAGACGGGAGGCCAAACAATGAGCAGTTCTTC. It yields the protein CASSVDGRPNNEQFF.

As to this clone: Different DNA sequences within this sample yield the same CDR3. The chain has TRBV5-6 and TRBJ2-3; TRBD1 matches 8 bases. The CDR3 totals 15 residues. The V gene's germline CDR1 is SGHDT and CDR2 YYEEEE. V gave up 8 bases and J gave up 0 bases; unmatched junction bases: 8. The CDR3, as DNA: TGTGCCAGTAACTACGGACAGGGAAGCACAGATACGCAGTATTTT. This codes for CASNYGQGSTDTQYF. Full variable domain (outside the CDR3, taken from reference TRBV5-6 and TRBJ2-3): DAGVTQSPTHLIKTRGQQVTLRCSPKSGHDTVSWYQQALGQGPQFIFQYYEEEERQRGNFPDRFSGHQFPNYSSELNVNALLLGDSALYLCASNYGQGSTDTQYFGPGTRLTVL.

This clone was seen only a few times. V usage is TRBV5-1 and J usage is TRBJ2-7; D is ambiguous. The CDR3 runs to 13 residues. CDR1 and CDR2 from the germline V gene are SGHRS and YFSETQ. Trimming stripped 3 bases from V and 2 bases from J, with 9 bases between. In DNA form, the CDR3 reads TGCGCCAGCAGCTGGTACCCTACCTACGAGCAGTACTTC. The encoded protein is CASSWYPTYEQYF.

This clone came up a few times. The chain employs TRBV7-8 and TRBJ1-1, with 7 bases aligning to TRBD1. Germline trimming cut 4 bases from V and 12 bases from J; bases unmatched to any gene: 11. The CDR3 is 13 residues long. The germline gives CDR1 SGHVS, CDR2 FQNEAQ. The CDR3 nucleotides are TGTGCCAGCAGCTCTCGACAGGGCCCTAGCCCTTTCTTT. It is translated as CASSSRQGPSPFF. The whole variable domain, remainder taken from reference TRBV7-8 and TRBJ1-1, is GAGVSQSPRYKVAKRGQDVALRCDPISGHVSLFWYQQALGQGPEFLTYFQNEAQLDKSGLPSDRFFAERPEGSVSTLKIQRTQQEDSAVYLCASSSRQGPSPFFGQGTRLTVV.

CDR3 in amino acids: CASSALAIEQFF. The CDR3 coding sequence is TGTGCCAGCAGTGCACTAGCGATTGAGCAGTTCTTC. The gene calls are TRBV28 and TRBJ2-1; 7 bases align to TRBD2. CDR3 size: 12 residues. With V trimmed by 5 bases and J by 9 bases, 4 bases remained unmatched. Germline V CDR1 and CDR2: MDHEN, SYDVKM. Together with reference TRBV28 and TRBJ2-1, the CDR3 gives the full variable domain: DVKVTQSSRYLVKRTGEKVFLECVQDMDHENMFWYRQDPGLGLRLIYFSYDVKMKEKGDIPEGYSVSREKKERFSLILESASTNQTSMYLCASSALAIEQFFGPGTRLTVL.

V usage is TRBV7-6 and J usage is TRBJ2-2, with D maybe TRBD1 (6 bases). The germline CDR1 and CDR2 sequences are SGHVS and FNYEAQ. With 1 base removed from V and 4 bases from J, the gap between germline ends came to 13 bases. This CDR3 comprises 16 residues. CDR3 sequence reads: CASSLVAGALTGELFF. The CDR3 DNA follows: TGTGCCAGCAGCTTAGTCGCAGGGGCCCTCACCGGGGAGCTGTTTTTT.

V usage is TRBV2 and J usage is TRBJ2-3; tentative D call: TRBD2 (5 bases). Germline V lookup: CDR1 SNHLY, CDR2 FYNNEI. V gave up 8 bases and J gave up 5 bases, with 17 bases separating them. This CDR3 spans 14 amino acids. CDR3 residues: CASEASRRGDTQYF. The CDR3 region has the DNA TGTGCCAGCGAGGCTAGCCGGAGAGGAGATACGCAGTATTTT.

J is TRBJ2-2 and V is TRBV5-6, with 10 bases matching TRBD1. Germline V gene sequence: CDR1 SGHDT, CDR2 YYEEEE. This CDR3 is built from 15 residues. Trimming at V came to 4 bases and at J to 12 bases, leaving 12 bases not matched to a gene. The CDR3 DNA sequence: TGTGCCAGCAGCCGCCGACAGGGGGCCCCTCTGCAGCTGTTTTTT. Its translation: CASSRRQGAPLQLFF.

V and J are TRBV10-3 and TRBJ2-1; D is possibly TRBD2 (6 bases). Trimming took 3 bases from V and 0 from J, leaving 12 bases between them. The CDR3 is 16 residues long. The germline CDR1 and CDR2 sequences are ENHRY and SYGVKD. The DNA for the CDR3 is TGTGCCATCAGTGAAGGCGCGGGGAGCTCCTACAATGAGCAGTTCTTC. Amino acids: CAISEGAGSSYNEQFF.

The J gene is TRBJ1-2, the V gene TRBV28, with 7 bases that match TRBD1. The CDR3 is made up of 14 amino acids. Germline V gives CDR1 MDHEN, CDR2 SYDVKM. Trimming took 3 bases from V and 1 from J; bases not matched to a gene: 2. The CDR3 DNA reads TGTGCCAGCAGTTTGGGACAGATTAACTATGGCTACACCTTC. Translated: CASSLGQINYGYTF.

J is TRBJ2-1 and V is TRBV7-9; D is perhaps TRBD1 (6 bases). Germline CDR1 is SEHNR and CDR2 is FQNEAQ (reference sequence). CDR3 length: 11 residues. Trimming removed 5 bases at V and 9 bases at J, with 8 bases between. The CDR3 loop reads CASSGGREQFF. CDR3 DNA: TGTGCCAGCAGCGGGGGCCGTGAGCAGTTCTTC.

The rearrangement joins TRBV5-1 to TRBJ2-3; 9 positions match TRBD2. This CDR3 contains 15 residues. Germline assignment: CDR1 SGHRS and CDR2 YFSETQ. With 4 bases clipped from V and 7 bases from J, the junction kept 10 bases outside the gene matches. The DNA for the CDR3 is TGCGCCAGCAGCGATAGCGGGAGTCGGGCAAATACGCAGTATTTT. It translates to CASSDSGSRANTQYF.

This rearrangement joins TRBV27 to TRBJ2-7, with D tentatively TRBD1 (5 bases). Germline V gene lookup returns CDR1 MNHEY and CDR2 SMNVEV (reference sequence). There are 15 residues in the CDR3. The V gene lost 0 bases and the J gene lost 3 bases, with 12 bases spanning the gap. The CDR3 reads CASSLSLTDYYEQYF. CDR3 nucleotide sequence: TGTGCCAGCAGTTTATCCTTGACAGATTACTACGAGCAGTACTTC.

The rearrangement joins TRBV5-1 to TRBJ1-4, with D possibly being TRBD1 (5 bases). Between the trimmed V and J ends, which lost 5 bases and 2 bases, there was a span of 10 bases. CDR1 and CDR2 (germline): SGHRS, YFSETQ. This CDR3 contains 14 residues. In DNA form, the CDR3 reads TGCGCCAGCAGGACGGACACGACTAATGAAAAACTGTTTTTT. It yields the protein CASRTDTTNEKLFF. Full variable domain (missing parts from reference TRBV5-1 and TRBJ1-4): KAGVTQTPRYLIKTRGQQVTLSCSPISGHRSVSWYQQTPGQGLQFLFEYFSETQRNKGNFPGRFSGRQFSNSRSEMNVSTLELGDSALYLCASRTDTTNEKLFFGSGTQLSVL.

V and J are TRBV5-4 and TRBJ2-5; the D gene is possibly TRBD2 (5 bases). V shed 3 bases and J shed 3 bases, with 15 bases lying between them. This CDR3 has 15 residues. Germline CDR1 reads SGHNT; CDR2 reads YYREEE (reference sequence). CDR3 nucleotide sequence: TGTGCCAGCAGCTCCTCAAGGACTTTTAAAGAGACCCAGTACTTC. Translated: CASSSSRTFKETQYF.

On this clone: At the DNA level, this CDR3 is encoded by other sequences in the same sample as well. In nucleotides, the CDR3 is TGTGCCAGCAGTTTATTGGGGGCGCAGACTGAAGCTTTCTTT. As protein: CASSLLGAQTEAFF. The J gene is TRBJ1-1, the V gene TRBV28; perhaps TRBD1 as D (6 bases). Trimming stripped 1 base from V and 5 bases from J, with 11 bases between. CDR3 length: 14 residues. Germline V gene sequence: CDR1 MDHEN, CDR2 SYDVKM.

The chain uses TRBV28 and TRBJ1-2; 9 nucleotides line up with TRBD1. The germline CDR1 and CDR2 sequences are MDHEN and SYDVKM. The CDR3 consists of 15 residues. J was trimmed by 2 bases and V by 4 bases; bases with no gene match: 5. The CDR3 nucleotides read TGTGCCAGCAGTTGGGGACAGGGATCCAACTATGGCTACACCTTC. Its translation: CASSWGQGSNYGYTF.

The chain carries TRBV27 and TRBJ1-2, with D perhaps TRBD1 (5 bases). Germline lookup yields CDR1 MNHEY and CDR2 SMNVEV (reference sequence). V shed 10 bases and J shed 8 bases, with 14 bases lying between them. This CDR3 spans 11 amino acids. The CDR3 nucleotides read TGTGCCACCCGGGACTTCATCGGCTACACCTTC. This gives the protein CATRDFIGYTF.

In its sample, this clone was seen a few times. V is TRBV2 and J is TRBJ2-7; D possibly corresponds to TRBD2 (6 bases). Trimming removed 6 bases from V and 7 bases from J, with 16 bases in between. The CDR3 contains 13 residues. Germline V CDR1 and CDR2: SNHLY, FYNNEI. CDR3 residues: CASRAEGRGEQYF. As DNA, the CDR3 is TGTGCCAGCAGGGCGGAGGGCCGGGGGGAGCAGTACTTC.

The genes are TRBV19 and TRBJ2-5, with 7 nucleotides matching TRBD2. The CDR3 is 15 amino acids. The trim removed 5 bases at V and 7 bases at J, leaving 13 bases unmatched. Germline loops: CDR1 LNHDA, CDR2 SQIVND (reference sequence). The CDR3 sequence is CASSSLAEPPGTQYF. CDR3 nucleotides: TGTGCCAGTAGTTCCCTAGCGGAACCCCCAGGGACCCAGTACTTC.

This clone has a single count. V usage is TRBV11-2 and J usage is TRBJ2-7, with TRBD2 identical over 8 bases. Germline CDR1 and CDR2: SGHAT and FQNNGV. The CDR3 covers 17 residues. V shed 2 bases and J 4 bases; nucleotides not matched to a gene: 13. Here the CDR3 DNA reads TGTGCCAGCAGCTTAACCCGGGGTAGCGGGATCTGGTACGAGCAGTACTTC. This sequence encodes CASSLTRGSGIWYEQYF. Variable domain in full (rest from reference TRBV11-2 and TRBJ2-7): EAGVAQSPRYKIIEKRQSVAFWCNPISGHATLYWYQQILGQGPKLLIQFQNNGVVDDSQLPKDRFSAERLKGVDSTLKIQPAKLEDSAVYLCASSLTRGSGIWYEQYFGPGTRLTVT.

The CDR3 nucleotides read TGTGCCAGCAGCCTCACGGGGGGCGGAGATACGCAGTATTTT. Translating it yields CASSLTGGGDTQYF. The chain links TRBV11-2 to TRBJ2-3, with TRBD2 as a possible D gene (7 bases). CDR1 SGHAT and CDR2 FQNNGV come from the germline V gene. Trimming shortened V by 5 bases and J by 5 bases, and 14 bases separated the two germline ends. The CDR3 is 14 residues long.

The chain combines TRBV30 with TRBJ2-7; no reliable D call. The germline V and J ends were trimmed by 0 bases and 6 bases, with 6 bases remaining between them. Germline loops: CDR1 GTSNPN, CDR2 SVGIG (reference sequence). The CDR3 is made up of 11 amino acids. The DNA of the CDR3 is TGTGCCTGGAGTGTTAGAGCCGAGCAGTACTTC. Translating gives CAWSVRAEQYF.

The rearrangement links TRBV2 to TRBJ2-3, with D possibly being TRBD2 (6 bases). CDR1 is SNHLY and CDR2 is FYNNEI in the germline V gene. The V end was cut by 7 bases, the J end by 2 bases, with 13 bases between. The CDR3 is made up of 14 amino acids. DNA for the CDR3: TGTGCCAGCAATGTCCGGGACTTCACAGATACGCAGTATTTT. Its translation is CASNVRDFTDTQYF.